This passage covers 11 T cell receptor beta chains from one sample sequenced in a study of vaccination effects on CD4 cells after COVID-19. Which antigens these TCRs recognize remains unknown. ViraFEST used viral peptide pools to expand antigen-specific CD4+ T cells before sequencing. At the end of nine to ten days of culture, CD4+ T cells were isolated. Prior SARS-CoV-2 infection was absent in the vaccine recipients, as shown by negative nucleocapsid antibodies. Clones were read by immunoSEQ multiplex PCR, and TCRdb kept only the in-frame ones, dropping some. The data hold about 23,000 clones, with approximately 69% observed a single time. The sequences come from CD4+ T cells from PBMCs cultured with SARS-CoV-2 spike peptides, collected before COVID-19 vaccination. These receptors were taken from a human donor who received a COVID-19 vaccine.

V gene TRBV14 combines with J gene TRBJ1-4; 7 bases match TRBD1. Germline CDR1 and CDR2: SGHDN and FVKESK. The CDR3 has 18 residues. The V and J ends lost 3 bases and 0 bases, in that order; junction bases with no gene match: 10. The CDR3 reads CASSHRGQNPATNEKLFF. CDR3 in DNA: TGTGCCAGCAGCCACCGGGGACAGAATCCTGCAACTAATGAAAAACTGTTTTTT.

V and J are TRBV2 and TRBJ2-3; 7 bases fit TRBD2. J gave up 2 bases and V 3 bases, and 8 bases lay outside the gene matches. The germline CDR1 and CDR2 sequences are SNHLY and FYNNEI. The CDR3 contains 16 residues. CDR3: CASSDGRARLTDTQYF. CDR3 coding DNA: TGTGCCAGCAGTGATGGGAGGGCCAGGCTCACAGATACGCAGTATTTT. Together with reference TRBV2 and TRBJ2-3, the CDR3 gives the full variable domain: EPEVTQTPSHQVTQMGQEVILRCVPISNHLYFYWYRQILGQKVEFLVSFYNNEISEKSEIFDDQFSVERPDGSNFTLKIRSTKLEDSAMYFCASSDGRARLTDTQYFGPGTRLTVL.

The gene calls are TRBV6-5 and TRBJ1-1; TRBD1 is a possible D gene (5 bases). The V and J ends lost 0 bases and 1 base respectively, with 9 bases between them. Germline CDR1 is MNHEY and CDR2 is SVGAGI. This CDR3 is 15 amino acids long. In DNA form, the CDR3 reads TGTGCCAGCAGTTACTCGTTTCAGGGGAACACTGAAGCTTTCTTT. It specifies CASSYSFQGNTEAFF.

J is TRBJ2-1 and V is TRBV5-1; tentatively, D is TRBD1 or TRBD2 (5 bases each). V gave up 5 bases and J gave up 7 bases, with 16 bases separating them. CDR1 and CDR2 from the germline V gene are SGHRS and YFSETQ. This CDR3 has 14 residues. This CDR3 reads CASSDQRGWNEQFF. The CDR3 DNA reads TGCGCCAGCAGTGACCAGAGGGGTTGGAATGAGCAGTTCTTC.

This chain uses TRBV6-2 or TRBV6-3 with TRBJ2-3; 7 bases agree with TRBD2. J gave up 6 bases and V 5 bases, and 5 bases lay outside the gene matches. CDR3 length equals 13 residues. The germline V gene has CDR1 MNHEY and CDR2 SVGEGT. The CDR3 protein is CASSPGDYDTQYF. The CDR3 region has the DNA TGTGCCAGCAGTCCCGGGGACTACGATACGCAGTATTTT.

In its sample, this clone was seen once. The V and J genes are TRBV2 and TRBJ2-3; 9 nucleotides line up with TRBD2. CDR1 is SNHLY, CDR2 FYNNEI, per germline. The V segment lost 5 bases and the J segment 7 bases; nucleotides outside the gene matches: 19. There are 18 residues in the CDR3. The CDR3 loop is CASSPGTRTREGTNTQYF. CDR3 DNA sequence: TGTGCCAGCAGTCCCGGGACTCGCACGCGGGAGGGTACAAATACGCAGTATTTT. The full variable domain, its missing parts supplied by reference TRBV2 and TRBJ2-3, is EPEVTQTPSHQVTQMGQEVILRCVPISNHLYFYWYRQILGQKVEFLVSFYNNEISEKSEIFDDQFSVERPDGSNFTLKIRSTKLEDSAMYFCASSPGTRTREGTNTQYFGPGTRLTVL.

The V call is TRBV19, the J call TRBJ2-1; D not certain. The CDR3 sequence is 18 residues long. Trimming took off 4 bases at V and 4 bases at J, with 23 bases between the two ends. The V gene's germline CDR1 is LNHDA and CDR2 SQIVND (reference sequence). CDR3 residues: CASSNPQPGALGYNEQFF. DNA of the CDR3: TGTGCCAGTAGTAACCCCCAACCCGGAGCTCTGGGGTACAATGAGCAGTTCTTC. The full variable domain, its missing parts supplied by reference TRBV19 and TRBJ2-1, is DGGITQSPKYLFRKEGQNVTLSCEQNLNHDAMYWYRQDPGQGLRLIYYSQIVNDFQKGDIAEGYSVSREKKESFPLTVTSAQKNPTAFYLCASSNPQPGALGYNEQFFGPGTRLTVL.

The chain is built from TRBV6-2 or TRBV6-3 and TRBJ2-5; TRBD2 agrees at 7 bases. Germline lookup yields CDR1 MNHEY and CDR2 SVGEGT. The length of the CDR3 is 14 residues. V shed 2 bases and J 1 base; nucleotides not matched to a gene: 1. The CDR3 coding sequence is TGTGCCAGCAGTTACGGCGGGGGCCAAGAGACCCAGTACTTC. Protein: CASSYGGGQETQYF.

V is TRBV6-5 and J is TRBJ1-3; possibly TRBD1 for D (5 bases). CDR3 length: 14 residues. V was clipped by 2 bases and J by 2 bases, with 7 bases between them. CDR1 and CDR2 from the germline V gene are MNHEY and SVGAGI. The DNA of the CDR3 is TGTGCCAGCAGTTACGGAGGGGCTGGAAACACCATATATTTT. Encoded protein: CASSYGGAGNTIYF.

The V call is TRBV5-1, the J call TRBJ2-1, with D perhaps TRBD2 (5 bases). V was shortened by 4 bases and J by 9 bases, with 17 bases between the two germline ends. CDR1 and CDR2 (germline): SGHRS, YFSETQ. This CDR3 is 14 amino acids long. This chain's CDR3 is CASSLEAGVGEQFF. The CDR3 DNA sequence: TGCGCCAGCAGCCTGGAGGCTGGGGTTGGTGAGCAGTTCTTC. The variable domain in full, with the rest retrieved from reference TRBV5-1 and TRBJ2-1, is KAGVTQTPRYLIKTRGQQVTLSCSPISGHRSVSWYQQTPGQGLQFLFEYFSETQRNKGNFPGRFSGRQFSNSRSEMNVSTLELGDSALYLCASSLEAGVGEQFFGPGTRLTVL.

This clone was observed a handful of times. The chain couples TRBV6-5 to TRBJ2-2; D is unresolved. Germline V CDR1 and CDR2: MNHEY, SVGAGI. V lost 6 bases and J lost 0, with 8 bases in between. This CDR3 spans 14 amino acids. Here the CDR3 DNA reads TGTGCCAGCAGGGGCGGAACGAACACCGGGGAGCTGTTTTTT. It encodes CASRGGTNTGELFF.